This TCR beta chain comes out of a study of T cells in Graves' hyperthyroidism and ophthalmopathy. Amplification of TCR beta CDR3 regions was performed using RNA transcripts as template. HTBI primers were the set used in a first-round RT-PCR of the TCR CDR3. TCRdb analysed the multiplex PCR reads with MiXCR anew, one entry per CDR3 protein. The data hold 730,000 or so distinct CDR3 sequences, with around 20% observed a single time. Germline loops: CDR1 SGDLS, CDR2 YYNGEE. This CDR3 spans 13 amino acids. V lost 0 bases and J lost 2, with 4 bases in between. With respect to this clonotype: Its cognate antigen is unknown.

Preceding any ophthalmopathy symptoms, the blood sample dates from first hyperthyroidism diagnosis. Fresh 10 ml peripheral blood yielded PBMCs. Overall study results and limits: Through a model of 13 V-J features, ophthalmopathy was separated from stable hyperthyroidism. Ophthalmopathy onset followed model prediction by a median roughly six months.

The sequencing sample was made of blood. The source of this sequence is a woman between 45 and 60 years old with Graves' hyperthyroidism that later progressed to Graves' ophthalmopathy. This chain uses TRBV9 with TRBJ2-3; no definite D call. The CDR3 region is CASSVAVTDTQYF. Written as DNA, the CDR3 is TGTGCCAGCAGCGTAGCGGTCACAGATACGCAGTATTTT.